This TCR beta chain was retrieved from a study of cytomegalovirus exposure and HLA in healthy donors. Turning to the study itself: A preliminary data release comprised tens of millions of unique TCRs obtained from HLA-typed donors.

CDR1 PRHDT and CDR2 FYEKMQ come from the germline V gene (reference sequence). The CDR3 runs 14 residues. Germline trimming cut 3 bases from V and 5 bases from J; bases unmatched to any gene: 7. Use of 60 Vbeta and 13 Jbeta primers characterized the PCR. Libraries were prepared by immunoSEQ multiplex PCR; TCRdb keeps only in-frame clonotypes and omits some of them. The sample has 90,000 to 110,000 clones, roughly two thirds seen once. As to this clone: Antigen unknown.

Study outcomes and limitations: A few chains linked to CMV were shown in vitro to be specific for CMV antigens.

Sample: PBMCs. The sequence was collected from a man aged 30 to 39 in good health and CMV-seronegative. The rearrangement joins TRBV13 to TRBJ2-7; 7 positions match TRBD1. In DNA, the CDR3 is TGTGCCAGCAGCTTGAGAGACAGGGACCACGAGCAGTACTTC. This gives the protein CASSLRDRDHEQYF.